A selection of T cell receptor beta chains follows, all from one sample in a study of cytomegalovirus exposure and HLA in healthy donors. Clones were sequenced by immunoSEQ multiplex PCR, and TCRdb holds only the in-frame ones, with some missing. The table lists around 180,000 clones, roughly 87% of them singletons. Sequenced input: PBMCs. The receptors derive from a girl under three years old in good health and CMV-seronegative. The CDR3 runs from the conserved cysteine through the conserved F or W. Fields, in order: V gene, clone size, D gene, J gene, CDR3 DNA, CDR3 protein. A D gene is named only where the DNA matches it firmly. Size values are once, few and many counts, or a class for expanded clones, and some rows have none.

TRBV2,-,-,TRBJ1-2,TGTGCCAGCAGAGGGACATTTAACTATGGCTACACCTTC,CASRGTFNYGYTF
TRBV5-5,-,TRBD1,TRBJ1-2,TGTGCCAGCAGCGAGAACCGACAGGGGTGGTCCTTC,CASSENRQGWSF
TRBV29-1,-,-,TRBJ1-1,TGCAGCGGGCAGGGGCTGAACACTGAAGCTTTCTTT,CSGQGLNTEAFF
TRBV6-5,once,-,TRBJ1-2,TGTGCCAGCAGTGGTCCGGGGGCTAACTATGGCTACACCTTC,CASSGPGANYGYTF
TRBV9,-,-,TRBJ2-7,TGTGCCAGCAGCGTAGACGGGTCCTACGAGCAGTACTTC,CASSVDGSYEQYF
TRBV5-6,-,-,TRBJ2-3,TGTGCCAGCAGCCGTACGGTCGGGGGAGGAGGCACAGATACGCAGTATTTT,CASSRTVGGGGTDTQYF
TRBV19,-,TRBD2,TRBJ2-3,TGTGCCAGTAGTATAGAAGTGGCGGGGGGGGTCACAGATACGCAGTATTTT,CASSIEVAGGVTDTQYF
TRBV4-1,-,TRBD2,TRBJ2-1,TGCGCCAGCAGCCCAACTAGCGGGGGGACCAATGAGCAGTTCTTC,CASSPTSGGTNEQFF
TRBV2,-,TRBD2,TRBJ2-3,TGTGCCAGCAGAAGCGGGACTAGCGTTTTCTTTAGCACAGATACGCAGTATTTT,CASRSGTSVFFSTDTQYF
TRBV7-2,-,TRBD1,TRBJ1-1,TGTGCCAGCAGAGAAAGGACAGGGGGTGACACTGAAGCTTTCTTT,CASRERTGGDTEAFF
TRBV14,-,-,TRBJ1-5,TGTGCCAGCAGCGCGAGGGGGATCAATCAGCCCCAGCATTTT,CASSARGINQPQHF
TRBV6-5,-,-,TRBJ1-3,TGTGCCAGCAGTGAGATTAGGGAGTGGTACACCATATATTTT,CASSEIREWYTIYF
TRBV2,-,TRBD1,TRBJ1-2,TGTGCCAGCAGACCGGGACAGGGATACGGCTACACCTTC,CASRPGQGYGYTF
TRBV2,few,-,TRBJ2-7,TGTGCCAGCAGTGACCGAGGACAATCCTACGAGCAGTACTTC,CASSDRGQSYEQYF
TRBV19,-,-,TRBJ2-7,TGTGCCAGTAGTATGGGAGGCGGGGGCACCTCCTACGAGCAGTACTTC,CASSMGGGGTSYEQYF
TRBV7-6,-,TRBD2,TRBJ2-3,TGTGCCAGCAGCCGAGGACTAGCGGGACCCACAGATACGCAGTATTTT,CASSRGLAGPTDTQYF
TRBV6-5,-,-,TRBJ1-6,TGTGCCAGCAGTTTGGAAGACACCTCCTATAATTCACCCCTCCACTTT,CASSLEDTSYNSPLHF
TRBV6-1,-,-,TRBJ1-5,TGTGCCAGCAGTGAAATCAGGGGAGACCAGCCCCAGCATTTT,CASSEIRGDQPQHF